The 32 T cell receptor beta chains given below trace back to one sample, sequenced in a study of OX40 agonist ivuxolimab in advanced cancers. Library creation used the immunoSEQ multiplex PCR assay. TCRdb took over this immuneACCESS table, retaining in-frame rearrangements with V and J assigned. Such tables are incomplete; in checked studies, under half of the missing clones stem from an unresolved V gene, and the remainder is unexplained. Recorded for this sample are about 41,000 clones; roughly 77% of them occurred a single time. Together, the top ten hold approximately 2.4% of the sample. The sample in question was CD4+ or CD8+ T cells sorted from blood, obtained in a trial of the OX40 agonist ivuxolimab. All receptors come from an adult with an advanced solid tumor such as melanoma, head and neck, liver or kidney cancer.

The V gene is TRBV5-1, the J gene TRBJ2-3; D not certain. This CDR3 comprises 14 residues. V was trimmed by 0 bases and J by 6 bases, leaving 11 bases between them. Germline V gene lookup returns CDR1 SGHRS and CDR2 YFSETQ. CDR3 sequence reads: CASSLGPTEDTQYF. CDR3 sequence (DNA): TGCGCCAGCAGCTTGGGCCCCACTGAGGATACGCAGTATTTT.

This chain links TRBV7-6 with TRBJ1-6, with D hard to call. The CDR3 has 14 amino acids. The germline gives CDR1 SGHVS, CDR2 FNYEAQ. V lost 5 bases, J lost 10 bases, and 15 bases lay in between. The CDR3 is CASSAQVFGSPLHF. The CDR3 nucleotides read TGTGCCAGCAGCGCACAAGTTTTTGGATCACCCCTCCACTTT.

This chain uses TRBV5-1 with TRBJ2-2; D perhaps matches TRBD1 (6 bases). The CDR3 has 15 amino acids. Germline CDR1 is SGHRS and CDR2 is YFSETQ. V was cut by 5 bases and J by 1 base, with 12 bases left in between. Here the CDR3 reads CASRSTGMNTGELFF. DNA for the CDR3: TGCGCCAGCAGGTCAACAGGGATGAACACCGGGGAGCTGTTTTTT.

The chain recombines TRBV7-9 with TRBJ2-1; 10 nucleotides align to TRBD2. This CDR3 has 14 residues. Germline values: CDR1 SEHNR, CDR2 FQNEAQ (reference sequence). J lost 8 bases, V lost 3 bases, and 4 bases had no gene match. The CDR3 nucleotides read TGTGCCAGCAGCTTGATAGCGGGAGGATATGAGCAGTTCTTC. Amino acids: CASSLIAGGYEQFF.

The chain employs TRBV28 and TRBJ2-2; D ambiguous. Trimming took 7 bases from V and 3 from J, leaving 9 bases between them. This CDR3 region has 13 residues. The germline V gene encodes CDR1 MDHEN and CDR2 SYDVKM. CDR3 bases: TGTGCCAGCAAAGCCCAGTACACCGGGGAGCTGTTTTTT. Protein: CASKAQYTGELFF. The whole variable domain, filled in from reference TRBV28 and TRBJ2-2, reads DVKVTQSSRYLVKRTGEKVFLECVQDMDHENMFWYRQDPGLGLRLIYFSYDVKMKEKGDIPEGYSVSREKKERFSLILESASTNQTSMYLCASKAQYTGELFFGEGSRLTVL.

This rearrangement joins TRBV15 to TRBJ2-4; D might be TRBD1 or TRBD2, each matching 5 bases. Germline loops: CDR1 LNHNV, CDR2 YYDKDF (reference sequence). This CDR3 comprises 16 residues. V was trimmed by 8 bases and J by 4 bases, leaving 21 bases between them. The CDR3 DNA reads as TGTGCCACCTCCGAAGGTAGGGGAGAAGGAAAAAACATTCAGTACTTC. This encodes CATSEGRGEGKNIQYF. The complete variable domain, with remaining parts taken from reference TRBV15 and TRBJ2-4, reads DAMVIQNPRYQVTQFGKPVTLSCSQTLNHNVMYWYQQKSSQAPKLLFHYYDKDFNNEADTPDNFQSRRPNTSFCFLDIRSPGLGDTAMYLCATSEGRGEGKNIQYFGAGTRLSVL.

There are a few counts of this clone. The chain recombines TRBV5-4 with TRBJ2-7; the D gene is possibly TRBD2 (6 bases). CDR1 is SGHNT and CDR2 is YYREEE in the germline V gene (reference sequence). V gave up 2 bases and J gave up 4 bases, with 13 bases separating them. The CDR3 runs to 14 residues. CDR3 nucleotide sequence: TGTGCCAGCAGCTTTTACGGGAGTCGTTACGAGCAGTACTTC. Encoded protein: CASSFYGSRYEQYF.

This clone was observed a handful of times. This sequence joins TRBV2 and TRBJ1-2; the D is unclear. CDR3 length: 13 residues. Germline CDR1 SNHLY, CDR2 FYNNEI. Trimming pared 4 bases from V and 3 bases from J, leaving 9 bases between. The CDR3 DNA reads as TGTGCCAGCAGTGCCGGCCCCGACTATGGCTACACCTTC. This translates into CASSAGPDYGYTF.

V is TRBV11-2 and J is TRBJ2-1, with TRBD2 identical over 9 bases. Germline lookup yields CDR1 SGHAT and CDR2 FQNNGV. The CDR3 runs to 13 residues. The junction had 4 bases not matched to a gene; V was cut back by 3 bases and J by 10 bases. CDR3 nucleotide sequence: TGTGCCAGCAGCTTTGGACTAGCGTACGAGCAGTTCTTC. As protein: CASSFGLAYEQFF.

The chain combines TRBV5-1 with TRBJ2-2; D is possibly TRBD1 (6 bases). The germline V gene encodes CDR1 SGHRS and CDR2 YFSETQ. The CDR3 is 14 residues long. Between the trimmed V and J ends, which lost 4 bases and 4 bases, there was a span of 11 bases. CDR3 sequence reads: CASSRMDSTGELFF. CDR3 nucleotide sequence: TGCGCCAGCAGCCGCATGGACAGCACCGGGGAGCTGTTTTTT.

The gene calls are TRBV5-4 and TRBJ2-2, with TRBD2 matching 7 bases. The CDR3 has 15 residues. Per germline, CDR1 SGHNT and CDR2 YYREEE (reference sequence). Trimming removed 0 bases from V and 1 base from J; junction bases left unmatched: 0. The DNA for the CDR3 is TGTGCCAGCAGCTTGGCTAGCGGGAACACCGGGGAGCTGTTTTTT. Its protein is CASSLASGNTGELFF. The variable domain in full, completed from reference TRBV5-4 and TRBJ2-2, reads ETGVTQSPTHLIKTRGQQVTLRCSSQSGHNTVSWYQQALGQGPQFIFQYYREEENGRGNFPPRFSGLQFPNYSSELNVNALELDDSALYLCASSLASGNTGELFFGEGSRLTVL.

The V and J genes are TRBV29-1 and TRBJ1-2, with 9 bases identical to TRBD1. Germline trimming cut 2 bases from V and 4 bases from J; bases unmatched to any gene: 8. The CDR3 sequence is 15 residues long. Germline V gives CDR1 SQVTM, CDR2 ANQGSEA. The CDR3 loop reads CSVETLDRGSYGYTF. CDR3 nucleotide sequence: TGCAGCGTTGAAACCCTGGACAGGGGTTCCTATGGCTACACCTTC.

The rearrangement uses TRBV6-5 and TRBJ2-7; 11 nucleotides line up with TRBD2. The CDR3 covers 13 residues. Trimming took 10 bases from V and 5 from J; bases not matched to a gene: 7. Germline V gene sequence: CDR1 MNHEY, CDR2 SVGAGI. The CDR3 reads CANRTSGLDEQYV. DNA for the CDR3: TGTGCCAACCGGACTAGCGGGTTAGACGAGCAGTACGTC.

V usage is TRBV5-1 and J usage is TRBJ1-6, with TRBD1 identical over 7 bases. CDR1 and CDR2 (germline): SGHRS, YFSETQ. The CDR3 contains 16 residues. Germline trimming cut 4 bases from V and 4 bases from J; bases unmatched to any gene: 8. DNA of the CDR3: TGCGCCAGCAGCCCCGGACAGGCCACTTATAATTCACCCCTCCACTTT. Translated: CASSPGQATYNSPLHF. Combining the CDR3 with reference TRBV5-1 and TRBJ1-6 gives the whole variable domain KAGVTQTPRYLIKTRGQQVTLSCSPISGHRSVSWYQQTPGQGLQFLFEYFSETQRNKGNFPGRFSGRQFSNSRSEMNVSTLELGDSALYLCASSPGQATYNSPLHFGNGTRLTVT.

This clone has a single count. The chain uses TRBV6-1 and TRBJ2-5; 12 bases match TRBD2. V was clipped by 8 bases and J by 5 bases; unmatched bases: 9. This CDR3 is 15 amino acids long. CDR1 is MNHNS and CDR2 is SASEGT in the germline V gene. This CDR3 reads CASVRTSGIRETQYF. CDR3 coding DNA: TGTGCCAGCGTAAGGACTAGCGGGATAAGGGAGACCCAGTACTTC.

DNA of the CDR3: TGTGCCAGCAGCGAAAGACTAGCGGCAGATACGCAGTATTTT. Translated: CASSERLAADTQYF. J is TRBJ2-3 and V is TRBV7-3, with 9 positions matching TRBD2. Germline trimming cut 5 bases from V and 4 bases from J; bases unmatched to any gene: 4. The CDR3 contains 14 residues. Germline V gene sequence: CDR1 SGHTA, CDR2 FQGTGA.

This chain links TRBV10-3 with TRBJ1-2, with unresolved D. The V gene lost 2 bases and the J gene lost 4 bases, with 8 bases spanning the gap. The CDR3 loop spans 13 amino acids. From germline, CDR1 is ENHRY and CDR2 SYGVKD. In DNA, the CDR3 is TGTGCCATCAGTGAGATGGCTCCCTATGGCTACACCTTC. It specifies CAISEMAPYGYTF.

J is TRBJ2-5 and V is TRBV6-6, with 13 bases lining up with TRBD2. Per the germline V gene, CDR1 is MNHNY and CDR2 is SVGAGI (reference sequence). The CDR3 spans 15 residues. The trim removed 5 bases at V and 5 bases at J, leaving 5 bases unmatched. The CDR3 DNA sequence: TGTGCCAGCAGTCCACGACTAGCGGGAGGCGAGACCCAGTACTTC. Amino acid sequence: CASSPRLAGGETQYF.

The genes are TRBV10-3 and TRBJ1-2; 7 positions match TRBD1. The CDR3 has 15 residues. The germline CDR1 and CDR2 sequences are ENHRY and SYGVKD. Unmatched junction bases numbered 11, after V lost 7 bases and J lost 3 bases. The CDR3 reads CAITEGQGVDYGYTF. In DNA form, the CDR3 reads TGTGCCATCACCGAAGGGCAGGGGGTGGACTATGGCTACACCTTC.

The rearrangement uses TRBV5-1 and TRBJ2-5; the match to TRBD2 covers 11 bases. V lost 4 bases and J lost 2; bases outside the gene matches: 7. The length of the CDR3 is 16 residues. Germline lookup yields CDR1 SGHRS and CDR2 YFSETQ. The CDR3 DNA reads TGCGCCAGCAGCCTATTAGCGGGAGGGACTCAAGAGACCCAGTACTTC. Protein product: CASSLLAGGTQETQYF. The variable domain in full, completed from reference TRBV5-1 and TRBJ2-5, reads KAGVTQTPRYLIKTRGQQVTLSCSPISGHRSVSWYQQTPGQGLQFLFEYFSETQRNKGNFPGRFSGRQFSNSRSEMNVSTLELGDSALYLCASSLLAGGTQETQYFGPGTRLLVL.

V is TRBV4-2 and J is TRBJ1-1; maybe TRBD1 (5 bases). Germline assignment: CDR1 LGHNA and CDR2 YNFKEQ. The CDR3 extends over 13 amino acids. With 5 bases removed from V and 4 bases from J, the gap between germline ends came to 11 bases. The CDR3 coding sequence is TGTGCCAGCAGCGAGGGGCGGGGCACTGAAGCTTTCTTT. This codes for CASSEGRGTEAFF.

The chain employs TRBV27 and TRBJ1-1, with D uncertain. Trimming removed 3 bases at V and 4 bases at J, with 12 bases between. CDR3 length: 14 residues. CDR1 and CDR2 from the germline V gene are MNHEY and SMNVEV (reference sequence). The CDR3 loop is CASSFWDARTEAFF. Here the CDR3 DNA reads TGTGCCAGCAGTTTCTGGGATGCGCGCACTGAAGCTTTCTTT.

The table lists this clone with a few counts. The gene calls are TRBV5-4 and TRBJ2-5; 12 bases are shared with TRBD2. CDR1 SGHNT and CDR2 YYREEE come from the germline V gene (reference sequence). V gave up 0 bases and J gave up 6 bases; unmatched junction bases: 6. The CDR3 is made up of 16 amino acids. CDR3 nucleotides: TGTGCCAGCAGCTTGGGGGGACTAGCGGGTGTGAAGACCCAGTACTTC. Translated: CASSLGGLAGVKTQYF.

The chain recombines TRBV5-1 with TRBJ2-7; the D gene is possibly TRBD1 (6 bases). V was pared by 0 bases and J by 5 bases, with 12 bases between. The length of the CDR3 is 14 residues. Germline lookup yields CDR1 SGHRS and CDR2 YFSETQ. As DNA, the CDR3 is TGCGCCAGCAGCTTGGCCACACAGGGAGACGAGCAGTACTTC. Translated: CASSLATQGDEQYF.

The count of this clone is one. CDR3 in amino acids: CASSFQGTGELFF. The CDR3 DNA reads TGCGCCAGCAGCTTCCAGGGTACCGGGGAGCTGTTTTTT. The chain has TRBV5-1 and TRBJ2-2; the D gene is possibly TRBD1 (5 bases). Deletions cut 2 bases from V and 5 bases from J, with 7 bases between. Germline V gene sequence: CDR1 SGHRS, CDR2 YFSETQ. CDR3 length equals 13 residues.

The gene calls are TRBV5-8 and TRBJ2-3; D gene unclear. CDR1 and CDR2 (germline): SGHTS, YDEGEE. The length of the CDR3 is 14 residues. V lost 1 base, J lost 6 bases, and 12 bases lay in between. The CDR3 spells CASSLNGLGDTQYF. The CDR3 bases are TGTGCCAGCAGCTTGAACGGGTTGGGGGATACGCAGTATTTT.

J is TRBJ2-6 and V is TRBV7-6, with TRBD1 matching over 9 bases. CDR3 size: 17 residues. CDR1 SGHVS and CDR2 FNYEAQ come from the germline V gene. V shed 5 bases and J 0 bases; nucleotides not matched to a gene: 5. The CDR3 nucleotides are TGTGCCAGCAGCCCGGGACAGGGTTCCTCTGGGGCCAACGTCCTGACTTTC. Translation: CASSPGQGSSGANVLTF.

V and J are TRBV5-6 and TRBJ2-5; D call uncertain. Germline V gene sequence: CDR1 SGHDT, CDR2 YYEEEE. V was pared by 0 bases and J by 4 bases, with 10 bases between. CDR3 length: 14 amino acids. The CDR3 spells CASSLAWPRETQYF. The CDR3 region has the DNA TGTGCCAGCAGCTTGGCTTGGCCCCGAGAGACCCAGTACTTC.

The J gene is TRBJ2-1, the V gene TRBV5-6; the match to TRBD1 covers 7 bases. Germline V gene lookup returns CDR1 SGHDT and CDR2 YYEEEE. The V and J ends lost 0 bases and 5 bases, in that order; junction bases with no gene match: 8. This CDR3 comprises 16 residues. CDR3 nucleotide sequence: TGTGCCAGCAGCTTGGGGGGGACAGTACCAAACAATGAGCAGTTCTTC. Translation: CASSLGGTVPNNEQFF.

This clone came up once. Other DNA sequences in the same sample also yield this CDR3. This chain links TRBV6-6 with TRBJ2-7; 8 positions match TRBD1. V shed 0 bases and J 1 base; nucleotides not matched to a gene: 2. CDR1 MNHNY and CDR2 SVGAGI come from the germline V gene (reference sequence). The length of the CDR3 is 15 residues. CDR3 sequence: CASSYSDRGSYEQYF. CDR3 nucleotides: TGTGCCAGCAGTTACTCAGACAGGGGTTCCTACGAGCAGTACTTC.

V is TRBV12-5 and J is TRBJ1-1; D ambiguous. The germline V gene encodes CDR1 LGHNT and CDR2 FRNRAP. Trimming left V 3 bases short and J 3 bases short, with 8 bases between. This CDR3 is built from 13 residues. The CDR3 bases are TGTGCTAGTGGTTTCTTGGAGGACACTGAAGCTTTCTTT. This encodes CASGFLEDTEAFF.

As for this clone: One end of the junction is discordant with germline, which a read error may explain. The CDR3 protein is CATSRRTSGSQGTQYF. CDR3 bases: TGTGCCACCAGCAGACGGACTAGCGGGTCCCAAGGGACCCAGTACTTC. The rearrangement joins TRBV15 to TRBJ2-5; 11 positions match TRBD2. CDR1 and CDR2 from the germline V gene are LNHNV and YYDKDF (reference sequence). The CDR3 runs to 16 residues.